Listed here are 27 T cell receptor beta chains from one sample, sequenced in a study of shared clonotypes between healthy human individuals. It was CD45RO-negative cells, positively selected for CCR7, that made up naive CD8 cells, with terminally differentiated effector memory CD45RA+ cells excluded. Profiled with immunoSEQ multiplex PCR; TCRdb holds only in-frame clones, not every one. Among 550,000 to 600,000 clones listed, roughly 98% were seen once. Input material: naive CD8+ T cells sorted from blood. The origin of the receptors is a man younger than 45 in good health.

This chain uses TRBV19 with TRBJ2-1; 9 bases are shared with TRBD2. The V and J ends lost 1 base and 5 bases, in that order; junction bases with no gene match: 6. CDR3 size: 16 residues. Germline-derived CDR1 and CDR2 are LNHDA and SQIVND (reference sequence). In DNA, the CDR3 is TGTGCCAGTAGTATAGGTCTAGCGGGATACCACAATGAGCAGTTCTTC. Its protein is CASSIGLAGYHNEQFF.

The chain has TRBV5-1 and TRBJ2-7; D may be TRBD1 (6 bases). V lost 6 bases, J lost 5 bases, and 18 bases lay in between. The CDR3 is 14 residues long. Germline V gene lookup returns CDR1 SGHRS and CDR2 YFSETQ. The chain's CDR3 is CASTQQGGGNEQYF. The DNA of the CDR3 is TGCGCCAGCACACAACAGGGTGGGGGCAACGAGCAGTACTTC.

The CDR3 nucleotides are TGTGCCAGCAGCTTAGGGGCCCTCGGCAGGCACAATGAGCAGTTCTTC. This codes for CASSLGALGRHNEQFF. The chain recombines TRBV11-2 with TRBJ2-1; no clear D gene. CDR1 SGHAT and CDR2 FQNNGV come from the germline V gene. V lost 1 base and J 5 bases, leaving 15 bases between the germline ends. The CDR3 extends over 16 amino acids.

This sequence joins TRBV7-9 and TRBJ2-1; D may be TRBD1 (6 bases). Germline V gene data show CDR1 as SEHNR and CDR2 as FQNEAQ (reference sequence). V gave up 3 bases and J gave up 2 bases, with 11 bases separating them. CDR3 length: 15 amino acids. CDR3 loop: CASSFRGSAYNEQFF. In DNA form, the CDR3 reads TGTGCCAGCAGCTTCAGGGGATCGGCCTACAATGAGCAGTTCTTC. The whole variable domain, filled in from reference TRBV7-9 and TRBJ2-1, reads DTGVSQNPRHKITKRGQNVTFRCDPISEHNRLYWYRQTLGQGPEFLTYFQNEAQLEKSRLLSDRFSAERPKGSFSTLEIQRTEQGDSAMYLCASSFRGSAYNEQFFGPGTRLTVL.

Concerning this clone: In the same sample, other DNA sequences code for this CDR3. CDR3 DNA: TGTGCCAGCAGCCGGGGGAACACTGAAGCTTTCTTT. Residues: CASSRGNTEAFF. The chain couples TRBV25-1 to TRBJ1-1, with D uncertain. The CDR3 sequence is 12 residues long. The germline CDR1 and CDR2 sequences are MGHDK and SYGVNS. V dropped 6 bases and J dropped 1 base, with 6 bases sitting between them.

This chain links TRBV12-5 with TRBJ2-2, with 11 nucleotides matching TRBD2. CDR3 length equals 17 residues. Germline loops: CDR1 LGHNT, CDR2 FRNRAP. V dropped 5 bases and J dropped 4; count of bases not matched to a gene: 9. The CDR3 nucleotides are TGTGCTAGTGGTCCCCCCGGGACTAGCGGAGTCACCGGGGAGCTGTTTTTT. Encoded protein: CASGPPGTSGVTGELFF.

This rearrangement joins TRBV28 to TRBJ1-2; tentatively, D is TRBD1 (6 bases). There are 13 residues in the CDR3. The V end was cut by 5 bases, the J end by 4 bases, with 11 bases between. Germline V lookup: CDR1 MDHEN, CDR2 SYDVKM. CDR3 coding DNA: TGTGCCAGCAGTCCCCGGACAGCCTATGGCTACACCTTC. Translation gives CASSPRTAYGYTF.

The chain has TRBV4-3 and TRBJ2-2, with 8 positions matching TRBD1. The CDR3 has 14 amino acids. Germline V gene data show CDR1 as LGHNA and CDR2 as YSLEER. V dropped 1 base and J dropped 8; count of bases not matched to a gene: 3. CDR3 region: CASSQGTGQGELFF. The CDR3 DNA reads TGCGCCAGCAGCCAAGGGACAGGGCAGGGGGAGCTGTTTTTT.

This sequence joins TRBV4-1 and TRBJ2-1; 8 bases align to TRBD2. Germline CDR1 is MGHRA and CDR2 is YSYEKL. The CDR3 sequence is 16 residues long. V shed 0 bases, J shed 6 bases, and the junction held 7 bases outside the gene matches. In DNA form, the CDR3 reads TGCGCCAGCAGCCAAGATAAGGAGACTAGCGTCAATGAGCAGTTCTTC. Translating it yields CASSQDKETSVNEQFF.

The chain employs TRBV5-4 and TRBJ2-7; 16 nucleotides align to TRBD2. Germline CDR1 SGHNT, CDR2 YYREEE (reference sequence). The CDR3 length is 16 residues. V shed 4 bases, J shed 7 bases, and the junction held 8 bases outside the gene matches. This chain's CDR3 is CASSRGPGLAGGEQYF. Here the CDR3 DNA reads TGTGCCAGCAGCCGGGGGCCGGGACTAGCGGGAGGGGAGCAGTACTTC.

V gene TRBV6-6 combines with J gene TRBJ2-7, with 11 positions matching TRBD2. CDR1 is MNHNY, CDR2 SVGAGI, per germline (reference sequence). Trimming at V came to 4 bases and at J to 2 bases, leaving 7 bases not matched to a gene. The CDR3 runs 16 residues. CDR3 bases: TGTGCCAGCAGTTCGGGACTAGCGGAGGCCACCTACGAGCAGTACTTC. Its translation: CASSSGLAEATYEQYF.

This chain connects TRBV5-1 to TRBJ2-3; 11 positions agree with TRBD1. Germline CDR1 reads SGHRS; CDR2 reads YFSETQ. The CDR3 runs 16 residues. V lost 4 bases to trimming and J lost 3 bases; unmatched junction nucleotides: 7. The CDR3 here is CASSVAGQGETDTQYF. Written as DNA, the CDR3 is TGCGCCAGCAGCGTAGCGGGACAGGGGGAAACAGATACGCAGTATTTT.

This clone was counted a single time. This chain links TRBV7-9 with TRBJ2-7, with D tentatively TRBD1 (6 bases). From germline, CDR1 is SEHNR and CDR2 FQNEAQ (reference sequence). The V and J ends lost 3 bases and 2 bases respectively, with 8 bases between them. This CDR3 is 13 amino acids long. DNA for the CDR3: TGTGCCAGCAGCTTTCAGGGGACCTACGAGCAGTACTTC. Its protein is CASSFQGTYEQYF.

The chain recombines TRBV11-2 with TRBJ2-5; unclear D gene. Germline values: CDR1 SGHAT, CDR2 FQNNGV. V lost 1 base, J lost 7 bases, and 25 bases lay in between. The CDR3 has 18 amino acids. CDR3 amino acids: CASSLGRRDTIELRTQYF. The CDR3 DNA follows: TGTGCCAGCAGCTTAGGAAGGAGAGACACTATCGAGCTGAGGACCCAGTACTTC.

This CDR3 reads CASSPWPSGTPKNIQYF. DNA of the CDR3: TGTGCCAGCAGCCCATGGCCTAGCGGGACTCCCAAAAACATTCAGTACTTC. The chain has TRBV11-2 and TRBJ2-4; 9 bases map to TRBD2. The CDR3 has 17 residues. Trimming cost V 5 bases and J 2 bases; bases outside gene matches: 10. Germline CDR1 reads SGHAT; CDR2 reads FQNNGV. The whole variable domain, remainder taken from reference TRBV11-2 and TRBJ2-4, is EAGVAQSPRYKIIEKRQSVAFWCNPISGHATLYWYQQILGQGPKLLIQFQNNGVVDDSQLPKDRFSAERLKGVDSTLKIQPAKLEDSAVYLCASSPWPSGTPKNIQYFGAGTRLSVL.

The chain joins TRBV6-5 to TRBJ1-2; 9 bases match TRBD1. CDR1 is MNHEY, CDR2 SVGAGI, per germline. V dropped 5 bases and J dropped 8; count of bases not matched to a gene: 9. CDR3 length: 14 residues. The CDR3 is CASSPTNRGQGYTF. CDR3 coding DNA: TGTGCCAGCAGTCCCACGAACAGGGGGCAAGGCTACACCTTC.

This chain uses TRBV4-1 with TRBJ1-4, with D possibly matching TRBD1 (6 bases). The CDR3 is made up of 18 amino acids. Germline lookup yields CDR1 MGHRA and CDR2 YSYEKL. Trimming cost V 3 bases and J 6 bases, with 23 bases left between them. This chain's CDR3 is CASSQSAVAARTDEKLFF. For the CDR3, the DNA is TGCGCCAGCAGCCAGTCAGCGGTGGCGGCGCGGACAGATGAAAAACTGTTTTTT.

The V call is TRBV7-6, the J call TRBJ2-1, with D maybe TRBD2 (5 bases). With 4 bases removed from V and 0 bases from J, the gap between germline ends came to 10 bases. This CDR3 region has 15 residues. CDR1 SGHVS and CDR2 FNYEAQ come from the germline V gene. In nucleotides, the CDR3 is TGTGCCAGCAGCTCGGACTGGAGCTCCTACAATGAGCAGTTCTTC. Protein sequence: CASSSDWSSYNEQFF.

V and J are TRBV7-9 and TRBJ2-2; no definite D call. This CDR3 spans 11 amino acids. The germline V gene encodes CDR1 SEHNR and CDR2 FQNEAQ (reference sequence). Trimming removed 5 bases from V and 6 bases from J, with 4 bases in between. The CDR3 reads CASSPAGELFF. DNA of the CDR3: TGTGCCAGCAGCCCCGCCGGGGAGCTGTTTTTT.

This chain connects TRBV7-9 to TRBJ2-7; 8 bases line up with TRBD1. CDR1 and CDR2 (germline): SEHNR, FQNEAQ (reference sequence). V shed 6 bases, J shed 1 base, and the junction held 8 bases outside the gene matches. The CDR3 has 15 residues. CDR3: CASRPGQGTSYEQYF. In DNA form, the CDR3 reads TGTGCCAGCAGACCTGGACAGGGCACTTCCTACGAGCAGTACTTC.

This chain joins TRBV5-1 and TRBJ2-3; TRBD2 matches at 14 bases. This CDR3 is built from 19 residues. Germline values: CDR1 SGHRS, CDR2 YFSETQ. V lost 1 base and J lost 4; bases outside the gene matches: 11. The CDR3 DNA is TGCGCCAGCAGCTTGAGGTGGACTAGCGGGAGGTACCTCCCAGATACGCAGTATTTT. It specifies CASSLRWTSGRYLPDTQYF.

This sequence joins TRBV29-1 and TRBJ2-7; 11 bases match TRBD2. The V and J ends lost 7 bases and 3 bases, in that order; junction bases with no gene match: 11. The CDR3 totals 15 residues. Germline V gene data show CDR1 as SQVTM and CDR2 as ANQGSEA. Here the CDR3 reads CSAHAPTSGSYEQYF. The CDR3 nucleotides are TGCAGCGCCCACGCCCCAACTAGCGGGAGCTACGAGCAGTACTTC.

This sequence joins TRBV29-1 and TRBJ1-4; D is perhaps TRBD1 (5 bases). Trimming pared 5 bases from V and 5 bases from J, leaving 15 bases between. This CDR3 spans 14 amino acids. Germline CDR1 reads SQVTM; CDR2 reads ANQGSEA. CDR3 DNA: TGCAGCGTTCTCAGGGTAAATGAGAATGAAAAACTGTTTTTT. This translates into CSVLRVNENEKLFF.

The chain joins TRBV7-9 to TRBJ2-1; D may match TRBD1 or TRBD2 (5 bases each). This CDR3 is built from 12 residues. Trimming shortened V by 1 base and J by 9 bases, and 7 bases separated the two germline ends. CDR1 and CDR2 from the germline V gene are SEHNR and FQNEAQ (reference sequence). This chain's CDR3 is CASSLEGPEQFF. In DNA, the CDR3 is TGTGCCAGCAGCTTAGAGGGACCTGAGCAGTTCTTC.

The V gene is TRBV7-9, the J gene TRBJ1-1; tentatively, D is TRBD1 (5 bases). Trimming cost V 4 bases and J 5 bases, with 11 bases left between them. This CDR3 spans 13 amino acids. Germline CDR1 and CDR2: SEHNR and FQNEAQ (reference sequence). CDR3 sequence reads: CASSSGTATEAFF. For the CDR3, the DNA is TGTGCCAGCAGCTCTGGGACCGCTACTGAAGCTTTCTTT.

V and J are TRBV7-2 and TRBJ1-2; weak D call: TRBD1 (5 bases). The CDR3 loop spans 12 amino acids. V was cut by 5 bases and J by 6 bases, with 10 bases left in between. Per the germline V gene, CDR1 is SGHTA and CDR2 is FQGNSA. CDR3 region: CASSLLRDGYTF. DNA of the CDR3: TGTGCCAGCAGCCTCCTCAGGGATGGCTACACCTTC.

CDR3 residues: CASSESQGLSSYYGYTF. Here the CDR3 DNA reads TGCGCCAGCAGTGAGTCCCAGGGGCTATCGAGCTACTATGGCTACACCTTC. V is TRBV10-1 and J is TRBJ1-2; D may be TRBD1 (6 bases). This CDR3 is built from 17 residues. V was clipped by 0 bases and J by 3 bases, with 17 bases between them. Germline assignment: CDR1 WNHNN and CDR2 SYGVQD (reference sequence).